The clone carrying this T cell receptor beta chain was seen only a few times. Its cognate antigen is unknown. These data come from a study of T cell repertoires in cytomegalovirus infection. Study overall: Evidence of both CMV infection and a matching HLA type came from public TCR beta signatures.

Per germline, CDR1 LNHDA and CDR2 SQIVND (reference sequence). The CDR3 is 13 residues long. With 8 bases removed from V and 2 bases from J, the gap between germline ends came to 11 bases. Study findings and constraints: Ex vivo responses were dominated by HLA-C-restricted CMV-specific TCR beta clonotypes.

TCRdb called the reads again in MiXCR, with one record for every CDR3 protein. The sample yields 350,000 to 550,000 distinct CDR3 sequences, about a third seen once. The specimen was PBMCs. The chain uses TRBV19 and TRBJ2-3; D might be TRBD2 (6 bases). This TCR was recovered from a human donor in good health (CMV status not recorded). Some clones in this sample may be carry-over from other donors' samples. CDR3 coding DNA: TGTGCCAGTGGCGGGGACGCCACAGATACGCAGTATTTT. Encoded protein: CASGGDATDTQYF.